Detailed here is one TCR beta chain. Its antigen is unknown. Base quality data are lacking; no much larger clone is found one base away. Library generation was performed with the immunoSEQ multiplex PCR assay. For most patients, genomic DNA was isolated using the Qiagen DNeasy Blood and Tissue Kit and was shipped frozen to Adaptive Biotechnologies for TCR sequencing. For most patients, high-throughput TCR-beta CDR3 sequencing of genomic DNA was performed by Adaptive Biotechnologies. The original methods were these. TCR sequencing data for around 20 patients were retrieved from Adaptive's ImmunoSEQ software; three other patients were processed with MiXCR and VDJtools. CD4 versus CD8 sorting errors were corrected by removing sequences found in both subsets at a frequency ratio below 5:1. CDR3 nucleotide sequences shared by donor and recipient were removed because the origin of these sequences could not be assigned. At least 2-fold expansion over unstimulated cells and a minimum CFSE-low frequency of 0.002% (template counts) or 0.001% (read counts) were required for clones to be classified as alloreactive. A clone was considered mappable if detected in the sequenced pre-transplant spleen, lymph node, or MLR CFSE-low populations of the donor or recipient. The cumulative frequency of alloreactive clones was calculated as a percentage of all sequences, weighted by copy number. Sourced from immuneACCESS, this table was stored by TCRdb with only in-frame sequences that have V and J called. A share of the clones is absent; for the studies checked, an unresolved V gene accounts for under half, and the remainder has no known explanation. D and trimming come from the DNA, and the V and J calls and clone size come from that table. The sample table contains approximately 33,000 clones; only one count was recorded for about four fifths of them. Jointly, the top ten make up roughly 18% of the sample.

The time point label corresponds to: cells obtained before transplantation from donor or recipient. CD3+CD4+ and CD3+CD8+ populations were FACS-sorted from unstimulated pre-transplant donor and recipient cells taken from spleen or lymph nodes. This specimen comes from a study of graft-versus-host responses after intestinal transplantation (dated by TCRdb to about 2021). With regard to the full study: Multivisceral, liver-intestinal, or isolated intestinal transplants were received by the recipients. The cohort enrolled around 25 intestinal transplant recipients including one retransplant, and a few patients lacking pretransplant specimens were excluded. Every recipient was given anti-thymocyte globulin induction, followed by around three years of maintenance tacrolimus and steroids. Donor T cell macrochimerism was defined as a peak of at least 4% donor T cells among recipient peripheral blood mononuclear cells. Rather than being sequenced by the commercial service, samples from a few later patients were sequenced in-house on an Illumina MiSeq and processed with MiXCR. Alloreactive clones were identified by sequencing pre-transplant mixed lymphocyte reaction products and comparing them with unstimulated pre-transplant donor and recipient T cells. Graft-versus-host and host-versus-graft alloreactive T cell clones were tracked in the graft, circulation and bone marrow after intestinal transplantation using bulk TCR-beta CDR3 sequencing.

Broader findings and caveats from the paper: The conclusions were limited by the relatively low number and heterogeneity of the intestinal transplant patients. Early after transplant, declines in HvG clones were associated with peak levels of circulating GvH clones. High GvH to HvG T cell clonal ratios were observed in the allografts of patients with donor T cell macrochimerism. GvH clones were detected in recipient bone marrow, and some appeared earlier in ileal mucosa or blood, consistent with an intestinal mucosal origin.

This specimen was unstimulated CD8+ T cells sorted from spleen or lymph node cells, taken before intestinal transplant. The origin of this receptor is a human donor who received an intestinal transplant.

This receptor has the CDR3 CASSTGTSGYNEQFF. The DNA sequence reads TGTGCCAGTAGCACCGGGACTAGCGGATACAATGAGCAGTTCTTC. The chain was built from TRBV19 and TRBJ2-1, and 11 bases in between align with TRBD2. V is cut back by 6 bases and J by 4 bases, with 5 bases in the junction unmatched. The CDR3 covers 15 residues, taking in both the cysteine and the phenylalanine. Only CDR3 DNA is held: 45 bases, read in frame from base 1. In the germline V gene (reference sequence), CDR1 corresponds to LNHDA and CDR2 to SQIVND.